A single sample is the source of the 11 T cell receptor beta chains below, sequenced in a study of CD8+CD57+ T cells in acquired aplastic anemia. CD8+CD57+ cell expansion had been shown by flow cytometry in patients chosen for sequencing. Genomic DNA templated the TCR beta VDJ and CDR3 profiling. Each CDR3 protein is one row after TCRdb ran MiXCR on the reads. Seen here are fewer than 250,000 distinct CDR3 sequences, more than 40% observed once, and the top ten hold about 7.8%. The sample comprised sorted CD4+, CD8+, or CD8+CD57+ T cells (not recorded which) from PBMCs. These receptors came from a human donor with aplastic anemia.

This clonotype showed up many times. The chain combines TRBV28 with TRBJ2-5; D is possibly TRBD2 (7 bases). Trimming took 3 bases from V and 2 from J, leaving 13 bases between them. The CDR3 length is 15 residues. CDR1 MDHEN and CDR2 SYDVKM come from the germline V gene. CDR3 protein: CASSFTGRGQETQYF. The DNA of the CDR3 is TGTGCCAGCAGTTTCACAGGGAGGGGGCAAGAGACCCAGTACTTC.

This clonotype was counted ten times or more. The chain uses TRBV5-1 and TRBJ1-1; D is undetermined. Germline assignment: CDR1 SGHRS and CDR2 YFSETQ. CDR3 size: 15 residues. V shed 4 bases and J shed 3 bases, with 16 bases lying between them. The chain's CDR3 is CASSEDPDPDTEAFF. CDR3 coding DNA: TGCGCCAGCAGCGAAGACCCCGACCCGGACACTGAAGCTTTCTTT.

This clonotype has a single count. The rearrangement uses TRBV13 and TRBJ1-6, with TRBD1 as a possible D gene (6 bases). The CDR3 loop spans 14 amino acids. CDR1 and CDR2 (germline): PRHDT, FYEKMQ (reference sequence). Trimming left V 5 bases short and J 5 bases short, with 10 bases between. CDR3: CASSPGVNNSPLHF. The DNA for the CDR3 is TGTGCCAGCAGCCCAGGGGTTAATAATTCACCCCTCCACTTT.

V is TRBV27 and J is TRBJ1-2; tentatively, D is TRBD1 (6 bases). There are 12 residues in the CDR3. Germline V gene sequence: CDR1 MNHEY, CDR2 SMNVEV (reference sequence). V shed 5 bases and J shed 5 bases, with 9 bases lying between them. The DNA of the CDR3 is TGTGCCAGCAGTATGACAGGATATGGCTACACCTTC. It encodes CASSMTGYGYTF.

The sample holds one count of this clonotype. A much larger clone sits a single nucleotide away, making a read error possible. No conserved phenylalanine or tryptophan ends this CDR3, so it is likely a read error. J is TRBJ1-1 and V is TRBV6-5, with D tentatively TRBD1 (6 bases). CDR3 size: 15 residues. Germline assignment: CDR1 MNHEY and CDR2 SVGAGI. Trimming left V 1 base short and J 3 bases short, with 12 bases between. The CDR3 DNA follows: TGTGCCAGCAGTTACTATCAGGAGGGGGACACTGAAGCTTTCTCT. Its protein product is CASSYYQEGDTEAFS.

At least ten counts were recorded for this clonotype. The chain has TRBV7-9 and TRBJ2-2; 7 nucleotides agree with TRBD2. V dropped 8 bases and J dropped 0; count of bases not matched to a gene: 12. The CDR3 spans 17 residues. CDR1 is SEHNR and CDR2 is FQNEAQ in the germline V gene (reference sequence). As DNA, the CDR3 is TGTGCCAGCGGCGGTAGGGCTAGCGGTTCGAACACCGGGGAGCTGTTTTTT. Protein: CASGGRASGSNTGELFF.

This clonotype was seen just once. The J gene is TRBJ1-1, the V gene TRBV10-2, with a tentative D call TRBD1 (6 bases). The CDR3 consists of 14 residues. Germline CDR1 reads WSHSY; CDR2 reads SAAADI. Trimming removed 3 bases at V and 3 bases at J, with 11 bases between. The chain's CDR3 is CASSDRGRYTEAFF. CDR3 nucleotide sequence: TGCGCCAGCAGTGATCGGGGGCGGTACACTGAAGCTTTCTTT.

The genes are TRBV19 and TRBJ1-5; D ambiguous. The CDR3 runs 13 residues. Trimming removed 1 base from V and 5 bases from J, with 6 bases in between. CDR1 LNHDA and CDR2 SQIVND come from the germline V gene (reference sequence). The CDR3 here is CASSIGSDQPQHF. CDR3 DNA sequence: TGTGCCAGTAGTATAGGTTCCGATCAGCCCCAGCATTTT.

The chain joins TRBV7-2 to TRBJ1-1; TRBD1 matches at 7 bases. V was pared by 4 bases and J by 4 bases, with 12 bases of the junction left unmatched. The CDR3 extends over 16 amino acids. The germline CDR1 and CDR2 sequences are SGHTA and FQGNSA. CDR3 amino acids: CASSSDRQGTGTEAFF. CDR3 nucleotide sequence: TGTGCCAGCAGCTCGGATCGACAGGGAACGGGCACTGAAGCTTTCTTT.

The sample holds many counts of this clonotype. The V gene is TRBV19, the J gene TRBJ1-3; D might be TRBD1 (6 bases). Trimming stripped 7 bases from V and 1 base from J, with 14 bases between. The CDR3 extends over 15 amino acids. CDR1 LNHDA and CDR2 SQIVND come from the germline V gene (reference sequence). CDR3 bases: TGTGCCAGTACCCCAGCCAGGGGATCTGGAAACACCATATATTTT. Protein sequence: CASTPARGSGNTIYF.

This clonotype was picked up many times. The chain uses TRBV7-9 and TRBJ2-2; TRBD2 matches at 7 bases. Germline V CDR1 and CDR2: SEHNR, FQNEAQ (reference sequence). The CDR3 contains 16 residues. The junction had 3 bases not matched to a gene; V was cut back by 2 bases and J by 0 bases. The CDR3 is CASSLSLAANTGELFF. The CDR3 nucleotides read TGTGCCAGCAGCTTAAGTCTAGCGGCGAACACCGGGGAGCTGTTTTTT.